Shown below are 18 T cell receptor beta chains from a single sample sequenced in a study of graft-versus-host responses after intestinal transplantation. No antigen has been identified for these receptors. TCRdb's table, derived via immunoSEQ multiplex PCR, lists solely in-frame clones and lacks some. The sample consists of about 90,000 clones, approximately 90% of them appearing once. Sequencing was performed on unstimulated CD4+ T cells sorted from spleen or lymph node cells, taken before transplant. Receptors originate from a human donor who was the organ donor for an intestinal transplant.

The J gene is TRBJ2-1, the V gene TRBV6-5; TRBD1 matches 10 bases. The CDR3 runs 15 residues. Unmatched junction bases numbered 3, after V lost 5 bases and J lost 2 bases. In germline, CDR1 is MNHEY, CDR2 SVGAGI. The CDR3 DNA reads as TGTGCCAGCAGTCGGGACAGGGGAACCTACAATGAGCAGTTCTTC. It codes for CASSRDRGTYNEQFF.

Written as DNA, the CDR3 is TGCAGCGTTGAAGGGGACTCGCTAAACGAGCAGTACTTC. Translating it yields CSVEGDSLNEQYF. The rearrangement uses TRBV29-1 and TRBJ2-7; a possible D gene is TRBD2 (6 bases). Per germline, CDR1 SQVTM and CDR2 ANQGSEA. The CDR3 loop spans 13 amino acids. Trimming shortened V by 1 base and J by 5 bases, and 12 bases separated the two germline ends.

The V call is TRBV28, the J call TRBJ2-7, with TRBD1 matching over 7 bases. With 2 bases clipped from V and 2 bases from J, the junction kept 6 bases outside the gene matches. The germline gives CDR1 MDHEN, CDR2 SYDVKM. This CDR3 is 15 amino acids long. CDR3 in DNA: TGTGCCAGCAGTTTAGGGTGGGACAGTACCTACGAGCAGTACTTC. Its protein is CASSLGWDSTYEQYF.

In DNA, the CDR3 is TGTGCTAGTGGTTTGGTGGGAGCAGCCGGGGGGCAGTTCTTC. Its protein is CASGLVGAAGGQFF. This sequence joins TRBV12-5 and TRBJ2-1; D is possibly TRBD2 (6 bases). Germline assignment: CDR1 LGHNT and CDR2 FRNRAP. The CDR3 extends over 14 amino acids. Trimming took 0 bases from V and 12 from J, leaving 15 bases between them.

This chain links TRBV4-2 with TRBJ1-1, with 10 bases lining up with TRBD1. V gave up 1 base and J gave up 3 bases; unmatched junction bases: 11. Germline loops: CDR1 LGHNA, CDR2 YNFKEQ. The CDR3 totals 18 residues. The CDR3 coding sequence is TGTGCCAGCAGCCAAGCCATGTGGGACAGGGGTCAGGACACTGAAGCTTTCTTT. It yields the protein CASSQAMWDRGQDTEAFF.

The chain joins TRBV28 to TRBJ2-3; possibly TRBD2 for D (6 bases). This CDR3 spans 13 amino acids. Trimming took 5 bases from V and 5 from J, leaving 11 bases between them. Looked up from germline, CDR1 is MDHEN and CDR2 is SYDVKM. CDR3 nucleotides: TGTGCCAGCAGTACCCCGGGAGAAGATACGCAGTATTTT. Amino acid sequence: CASSTPGEDTQYF.

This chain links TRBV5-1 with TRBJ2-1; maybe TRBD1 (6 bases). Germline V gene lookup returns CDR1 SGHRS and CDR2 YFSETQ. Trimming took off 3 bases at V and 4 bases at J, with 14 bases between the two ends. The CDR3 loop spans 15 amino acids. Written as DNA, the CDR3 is TGCGCCAGCAGCTCCGGGGCTGGACAGTACAATGAGCAGTTCTTC. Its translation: CASSSGAGQYNEQFF.

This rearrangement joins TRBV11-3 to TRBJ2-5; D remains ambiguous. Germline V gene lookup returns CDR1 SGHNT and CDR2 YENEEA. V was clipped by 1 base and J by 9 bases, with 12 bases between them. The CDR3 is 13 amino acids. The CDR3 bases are TGTGCCAGCAGCTTAGGGCCGCTCACGTCCCAGTACTTC. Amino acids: CASSLGPLTSQYF. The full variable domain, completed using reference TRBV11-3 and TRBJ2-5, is EAGVVQSPRYKIIEKKQPVAFWCNPISGHNTLYWYLQNLGQGPELLIRYENEEAVDDSQLPKDRFSAERLKGVDSTLKIQPAELGDSAVYLCASSLGPLTSQYFGPGTRLLVL.

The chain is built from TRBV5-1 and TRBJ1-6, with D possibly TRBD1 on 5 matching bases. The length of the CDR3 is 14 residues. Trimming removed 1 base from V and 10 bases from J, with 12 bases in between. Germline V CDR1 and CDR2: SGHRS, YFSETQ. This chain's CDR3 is CASSLRGPGSPLHF. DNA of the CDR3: TGCGCCAGCAGCTTGAGGGGCCCGGGCTCACCCCTCCACTTT.

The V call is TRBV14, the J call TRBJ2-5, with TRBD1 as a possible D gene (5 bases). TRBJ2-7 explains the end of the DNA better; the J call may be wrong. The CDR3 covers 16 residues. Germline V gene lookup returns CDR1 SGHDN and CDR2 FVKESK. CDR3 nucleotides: TGTGCCAGCAGCCGGGGCACGAGTCCTTTCTCCTACGAGCAGTACTTC. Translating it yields CASSRGTSPFSYEQYF.

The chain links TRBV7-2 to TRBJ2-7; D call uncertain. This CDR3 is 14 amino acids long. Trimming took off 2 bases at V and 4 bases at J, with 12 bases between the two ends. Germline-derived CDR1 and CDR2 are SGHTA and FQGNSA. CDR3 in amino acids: CASSLRGSQYEQYF. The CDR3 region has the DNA TGTGCCAGCAGCTTAAGAGGCAGCCAGTACGAGCAGTACTTC. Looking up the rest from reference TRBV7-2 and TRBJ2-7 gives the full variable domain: GAGVSQSPSNKVTEKGKDVELRCDPISGHTALYWYRQSLGQGLEFLIYFQGNSAPDKSGLPSDRFSAERTGGSVSTLTIQRTQQEDSAVYLCASSLRGSQYEQYFGPGTRLTVT.

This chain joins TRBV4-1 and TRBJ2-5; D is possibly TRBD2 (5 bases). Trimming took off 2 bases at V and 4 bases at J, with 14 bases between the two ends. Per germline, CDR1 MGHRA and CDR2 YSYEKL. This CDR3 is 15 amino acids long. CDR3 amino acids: CASSQWGAGGETQYF. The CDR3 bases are TGCGCCAGCAGCCAATGGGGAGCCGGAGGAGAGACCCAGTACTTC.

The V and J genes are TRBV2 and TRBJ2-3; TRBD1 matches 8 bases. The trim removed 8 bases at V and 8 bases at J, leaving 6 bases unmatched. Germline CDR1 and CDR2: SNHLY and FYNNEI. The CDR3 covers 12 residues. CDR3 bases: TGTGCCAGCGCAGGGGGCCTGGTTACGCAGTATTTT. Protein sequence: CASAGGLVTQYF.

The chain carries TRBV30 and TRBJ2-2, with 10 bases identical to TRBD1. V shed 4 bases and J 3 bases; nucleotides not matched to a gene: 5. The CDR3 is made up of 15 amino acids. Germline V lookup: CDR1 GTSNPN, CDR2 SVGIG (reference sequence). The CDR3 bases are TGTGCCTGGAACTCCGGGACAGGGGACACCGGGGAGCTGTTTTTT. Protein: CAWNSGTGDTGELFF.

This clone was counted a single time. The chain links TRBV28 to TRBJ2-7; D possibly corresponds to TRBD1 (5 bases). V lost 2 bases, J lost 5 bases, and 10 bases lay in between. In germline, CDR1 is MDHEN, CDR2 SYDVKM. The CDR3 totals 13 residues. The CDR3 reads CASSLSRVHEQYF. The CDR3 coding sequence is TGTGCCAGCAGTTTAAGCAGGGTCCACGAGCAGTACTTC.

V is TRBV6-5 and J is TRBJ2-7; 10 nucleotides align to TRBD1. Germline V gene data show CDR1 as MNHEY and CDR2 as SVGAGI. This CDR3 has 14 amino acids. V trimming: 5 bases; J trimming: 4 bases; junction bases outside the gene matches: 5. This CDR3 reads CASSHDRGLYEQYF. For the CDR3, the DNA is TGTGCCAGCAGTCACGACAGGGGGCTATACGAGCAGTACTTC.

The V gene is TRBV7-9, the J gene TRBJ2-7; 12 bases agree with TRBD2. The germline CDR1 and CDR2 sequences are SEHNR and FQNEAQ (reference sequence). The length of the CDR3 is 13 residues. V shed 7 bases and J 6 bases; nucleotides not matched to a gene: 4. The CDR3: CASKLAGGGEQYF. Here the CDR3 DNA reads TGTGCCAGCAAACTAGCGGGGGGTGGCGAGCAGTACTTC.

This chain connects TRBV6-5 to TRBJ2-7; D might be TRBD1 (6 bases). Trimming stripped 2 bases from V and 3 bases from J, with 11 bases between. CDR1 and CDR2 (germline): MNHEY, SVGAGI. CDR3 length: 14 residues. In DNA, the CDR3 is TGTGCCAGCAGTTACGAAGGGGACAACTACGAGCAGTACTTC. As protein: CASSYEGDNYEQYF.